These T cell receptor beta chains were read from a single sample in a study of T-cell reconstitution after alpha-beta-depleted transplantation in children. Using its own MiXCR run on the PCR reads, TCRdb lists one record per CDR3 protein. The sample lists about 280,000 distinct CDR3 sequences; roughly 12% were seen once. The sequences come from peripheral blood, collected 180 days after TCRalphabeta/CD19-depleted stem cell transplant. Receptors were obtained from a male patient between 2 and 9 years old who had a stem cell transplant for chronic granulomatous disease, so the T cells may come from the graft donor. CDR3s include the opening cysteine and the closing phenylalanine or tryptophan. The D gene is left open where the match is weak. Clone size, where shown, is once, few, many, or a class for clones that have expanded.

D | size | J | V | CDR3 | DNA
TRBD1 | few | TRBJ2-7 | TRBV12-3/TRBV12-4 | CASRISTGVSEQYF | TGTGCCAGCAGGATTTCGACAGGGGTTTCCGAGCAGTACTTC
NA | many | TRBJ2-4 | TRBV29-1 | CSVGTTGLVKNIQYF | TGCAGCGTCGGAACCACAGGGCTCGTCAAAAACATTCAGTACTTC
TRBD2 | many | TRBJ2-5 | TRBV20-1 | CSARLAGGPGTQYF | TGCAGTGCTAGATTAGCGGGGGGGCCGGGGACCCAGTACTTC
TRBD1 | many | TRBJ2-7 | TRBV5-1 | CASSLGTDTFYEQYF | TGCGCCAGCAGCCTAGGGACAGATACCTTCTACGAGCAGTACTTC
NA | few | TRBJ1-1 | TRBV18 | CASSPVFGGINTEAFF | TGTGCCAGCTCACCGGTTTTTGGGGGAATAAACACTGAAGCTTTCTTT
NA | few | TRBJ2-1 | TRBV28 | CASSSTRQAYNEQFF | TGTGCCAGCAGTTCCACCCGACAGGCGTACAATGAGCAGTTCTTC
NA | many | TRBJ2-5 | TRBV9 | CASSPHLHVETQYF | TGTGCCAGCAGCCCGCACCTACACGTGGAGACCCAGTACTTC
NA | many | TRBJ2-7 | TRBV18 | CASSPPGAGYRYEQYF | TGTGCCAGCTCACCACCGGGGGCAGGGTATAGGTACGAGCAGTACTTC
NA | few | TRBJ1-3 | TRBV14 | CASSRQGSRNTIYF | TGTGCCAGCAGCCGGCAGGGTTCGCGAAACACCATATATTTT
NA | many | TRBJ1-4 | TRBV20-1 | CSARDMSNEKLFF | TGCAGTGCTAGAGATATGAGTAATGAAAAACTGTTTTTT
NA | many | TRBJ2-1 | TRBV20-1 | CSAFRPYNEQFF | TGCAGTGCTTTCAGGCCCTACAATGAGCAGTTCTTC
NA | many | TRBJ1-4 | TRBV7-2 | CASSFSGEKLFF | TGTGCCAGCAGCTTTTCTGGTGAAAAACTGTTTTTT
NA | many | TRBJ2-7 | TRBV20-1 | CSAPNGVPYEQYF | TGCAGTGCCCCAAACGGGGTCCCCTACGAGCAGTACTTC
TRBD1 | many | TRBJ2-2 | TRBV20-1 | CSATQVTGATGELFF | TGCAGTGCCACACAGGTGACAGGGGCCACCGGGGAGCTGTTTTTT
NA | NA | TRBJ1-1 | TRBV6-4 | CASRASVDTEAFF | TGTGCCAGTCGGGCCTCTGTAGACACTGAAGCTTTCTTT
NA | many | TRBJ2-7 | TRBV21-1 | CASSQMTGTISYEQYF | TGTGCCAGCAGCCAAATGACGGGGACCATCTCCTACGAGCAGTACTTC
TRBD1 | many | TRBJ2-1 | TRBV5-1 | CASSSDRRYNEQFF | TGCGCCAGCAGCTCGGACAGGCGCTACAATGAGCAGTTCTTC
TRBD2 | many | TRBJ2-1 | TRBV12-3/TRBV12-4 | CASSFGREGRGAMSIF | TGTGCCAGCAGTTTTGGGCGGGAGGGCCGAGGAGCGATGTCCATATTC
TRBD1 | many | TRBJ1-2 | TRBV30 | CAWSRTGAVTF | TGTGCCTGGAGCCGGACAGGCGCTGTCACCTTC
NA | many | TRBJ2-3 | TRBV15 | CATSRDWVTDTQYF | TGTGCCACCAGCAGAGATTGGGTCACGGATACGCAGTATTTT
NA | many | TRBJ2-5 | TRBV12-3/TRBV12-4 | CASSTEAAQTQYF | TGTGCCAGCAGCACCGAGGCAGCGCAGACCCAGTACTTC
NA | few | TRBJ2-3 | TRBV28 | CASSMRGPSTDTQYF | TGTGCCAGCAGTATGCGGGGCCCTAGCACAGATACGCAGTATTTT
NA | few | TRBJ1-2 | TRBV4-2 | CASSQGSGFGYTF | TGTGCCAGCAGCCAAGGGTCTGGGTTTGGCTACACCTTC
TRBD1 | many | TRBJ2-7 | TRBV6-1 | CASRKDRGSSYEQYF | TGTGCCAGCAGGAAAGACAGGGGAAGCTCCTACGAGCAGTACTTC
NA | NA | TRBJ2-3 | TRBV21-1 | CASSKGGAKCADTQYF | TGTGCCAGCAGCAAAGGAGGCGCGAAGTGCGCAGATACGCAGTATTTT
NA | many | TRBJ1-5 | TRBV6-2/TRBV6-3 | CASSYLRSGGEPQHF | TGTGCCAGCAGTTATCTCAGGTCAGGAGGAGAGCCCCAGCATTTT
TRBD2 | many | TRBJ2-7 | TRBV29-1 | CSVERRGRAVEQYF | TGCAGCGTCGAGCGTCGCGGGAGGGCCGTTGAGCAGTACTTC
NA | few | TRBJ2-7 | TRBV7-9 | CASSLGTGIPYEQYF | TGTGCCAGCAGCTTAGGTACAGGGATCCCCTACGAGCAGTACTTC
NA | many | TRBJ2-3 | TRBV5-1 | CASSLVAAGYTDTQYF | TGCGCCAGCAGCTTGGTAGCTGCGGGGTACACAGATACGCAGTATTTT
NA | many | TRBJ2-7 | TRBV12-3/TRBV12-4 | CASSDRGARQYF | TGTGCCAGCAGTGACCGGGGCGCGAGGCAGTACTTC
NA | many | TRBJ2-2 | TRBV6-1 | CASRQPNTGELFF | TGTGCCAGTAGACAGCCTAACACCGGGGAGCTGTTTTTT
NA | few | TRBJ2-4 | TRBV28 | CASSFQGGKKNIQYF | TGTGCCAGCAGTTTTCAGGGGGGGAAGAAAAACATTCAGTACTTC
NA | many | TRBJ1-5 | TRBV7-2 | CASSLQGVYSNQPQHF | TGTGCCAGCAGCTTACAGGGTGTCTATAGCAATCAGCCCCAGCATTTT
TRBD2 | many | TRBJ2-1 | TRBV5-1 | CASSLILAGSSYNEQFF | TGCGCCAGCAGCTTGATCCTAGCGGGATCGTCCTACAATGAGCAGTTCTTC
NA | many | TRBJ2-1 | TRBV7-2 | CASSLGRRNEQFF | TGTGCCAGCAGCTTGGGACGACGAAATGAGCAGTTCTTC
TRBD2 | many | TRBJ2-5 | TRBV12-3/TRBV12-4 | CASSFGGRAGETQYF | TGTGCCAGCAGTTTTGGCGGGAGGGCCGGAGAGACCCAGTACTTC
NA | many | TRBJ2-3 | TRBV7-6 | CASSLGVGGITDTQYF | TGTGCCAGCAGCTTAGGAGTTGGGGGAATCACAGATACGCAGTATTTT